A selection of T cell receptor beta chains follows, all from one sample in a study of T cell responses to AZD1222 COVID-19 vaccine. Data came from immunoSEQ multiplex PCR; TCRdb stores just in-frame clones and leaves some out. In the table there are about 120,000 clones, more than 70% of which are singletons. The specimen was peripheral blood, collected on day 0 of AZD1222 vaccination. These receptors were taken from an adult in good health. Each CDR3 is given with its conserved first and last residue. Each record gives: V gene, clone size, D gene, J gene, CDR3 protein, CDR3 DNA. D genes are given only for firm matches. Clone sizes are given selectively: once, few, many, or a class where the clone is expanded.

TRBV4-1	.	.	TRBJ1-2	CASSGEDPGGDYGYTF	TGCGCCAGCAGCGGGGAAGACCCGGGAGGTGACTATGGCTACACCTTC
TRBV5-6	.	TRBD2	TRBJ2-4	CASSSRTSGLAKNIQYF	TGTGCCAGCAGCTCTCGGACTAGCGGGTTAGCCAAAAACATTCAGTACTTC
TRBV5-5	once	.	TRBJ2-5	CASSLTGTPQETQYF	TGTGCCAGCAGCTTGACAGGGACACCTCAAGAGACCCAGTACTTC
TRBV11-1	.	.	TRBJ1-4	CASSLRIGEKLFF	TGTGCCAGCAGCCTGAGGATCGGTGAAAAACTGTTTTTT
TRBV27	.	.	TRBJ2-1	CASSLTGMVYEQFF	TGTGCCAGCAGCCTGACAGGAATGGTCTATGAGCAGTTCTTC
TRBV29-1	.	TRBD1	TRBJ1-2	CSVDPDRAGYGYTF	TGCAGCGTCGATCCGGACAGGGCTGGGTATGGCTACACCTTC
TRBV6-5	few	.	TRBJ1-5	CASRLQGSNQPQHF	TGTGCCAGCAGACTACAGGGTAGCAATCAGCCCCAGCATTTT
TRBV19	.	.	TRBJ2-5	CASSIPEETQYF	TGTGCCAGTAGTATACCAGAAGAGACCCAGTACTTC
TRBV7-3	medium-sized	.	TRBJ2-2	CASSLNARGTGELFF	TGTGCCAGCAGCCTAAACGCGAGGGGGACCGGGGAGCTGTTTTTT
TRBV6-5	.	.	TRBJ1-2	CASSYNAGLYGYTF	TGTGCCAGCAGTTACAACGCAGGATTATATGGCTACACCTTC
TRBV19	.	TRBD1	TRBJ1-6	CATTDRGSPLHF	TGTGCCACTACGGACAGGGGCTCACCCCTCCACTTT
TRBV10-1	.	.	TRBJ1-2	CASSEDRAYGYTF	TGCGCCAGCAGTGAGGACAGAGCCTATGGCTACACCTTC
TRBV7-2	.	.	TRBJ1-4	CASSLARLGATNEKLFF	TGTGCCAGCAGCTTAGCGCGTCTTGGGGCTACTAATGAAAAACTGTTTTTT
TRBV27	.	.	TRBJ2-7	CASSADSYEQYF	TGTGCCAGCAGCGCCGACTCCTACGAGCAGTACTTC
TRBV28	.	.	TRBJ1-2	CASSFGTAANGYTF	TGTGCCAGCAGTTTCGGGACCGCCGCTAACGGCTACACCTTC
TRBV6-5	.	.	TRBJ1-1	CASSSEGLIEAFF	TGTGCCAGCAGCTCGGAGGGTCTTATCGAAGCTTTCTTT
TRBV4-1	.	.	TRBJ2-3	CASSPLGLMVPTDTQYF	TGCGCCAGCAGCCCCTTAGGACTAATGGTTCCCACAGATACGCAGTATTTT
TRBV3-1/TRBV3-2	few	TRBD1	TRBJ1-3	CASSRTGSSGNTIYF	TGTGCCAGCAGCCGGACAGGGTCCTCTGGAAACACCATATATTTT
TRBV7-9	.	TRBD1	TRBJ1-5	CASSPGTGGIVHNQPQHF	TGTGCCAGCAGCCCCGGGACAGGGGGCATAGTCCACAATCAGCCCCAGCATTTT
TRBV13	once	.	TRBJ1-1	CASSLGHMNTEAFF	TGTGCCAGCAGCTTGGGACACATGAACACTGAAGCTTTCTTT
TRBV3-1/TRBV3-2	.	TRBD1	TRBJ2-5	CASSQDTAGGYGETQYF	TGTGCCAGCAGCCAAGATACGGCAGGGGGCTATGGAGAGACCCAGTACTTC
TRBV19	once	.	TRBJ1-1	CASNLGLDNTEAFF	TGTGCCAGTAACCTTGGACTGGACAACACTGAAGCTTTCTTT
TRBV24-1	.	.	TRBJ2-1	CAVSRDLYNEQFF	TGTGCCGTCTCCAGAGATCTTTACAATGAGCAGTTCTTC
TRBV28	.	.	TRBJ1-1	CASSRDRRSGTIAFF	TGTGCCAGCAGCCGCGATAGGCGATCCGGAACAATCGCTTTCTTT
TRBV7-6	once	.	TRBJ1-4	CASSPQGRGEKLFF	TGTGCCAGCAGCCCTCAGGGTCGGGGGGAAAAACTGTTTTTT
TRBV5-1	.	.	TRBJ2-1	CASSLFSISDNEQFF	TGCGCCAGCAGCTTGTTCTCCATAAGCGACAATGAGCAGTTCTTC
TRBV28	.	.	TRBJ1-2	CASSLRLHGYTF	TGTGCCAGCAGTTTAAGGCTCCATGGCTACACCTTC
TRBV7-2	.	.	TRBJ2-7	CASSLVVGETYEQYF	TGTGCCAGCAGCTTAGTAGTGGGCGAGACCTACGAGCAGTACTTC
TRBV18	.	TRBD1	TRBJ2-6	CASSQQGSGANVLTF	TGTGCCAGCTCACAACAGGGGTCTGGGGCCAACGTCCTGACTTTC
TRBV2	few	TRBD1	TRBJ2-1	CASSEPETGVINEQFF	TGTGCCAGCAGTGAACCCGAGACAGGGGTAATAAATGAGCAGTTCTTC
TRBV7-2	.	.	TRBJ2-5	CASRAEETQYF	TGTGCCAGCAGGGCTGAAGAGACCCAGTACTTC
TRBV7-8	.	.	TRBJ1-2	CASSLESGFGYGYTF	TGTGCCAGCAGCTTAGAATCCGGATTTGGGTATGGCTACACCTTC
TRBV7-2	.	TRBD1	TRBJ1-6	CASSLLAGVTGTADSPLHF	TGTGCCAGCAGCTTACTGGCGGGAGTGACAGGGACAGCAGATTCGCCCCTCCACTTT
TRBV10-2	once	.	TRBJ1-5	CASSEQGGQPQHF	TGCGCCAGCAGTGAGCAGGGAGGGCAGCCCCAGCATTTT
TRBV23-1	once	.	TRBJ1-5	CASSQVINQPQHF	TGCGCCAGCAGTCAGGTTATCAATCAGCCCCAGCATTTT